The 11 T cell receptor beta chains listed next were all sequenced from one sample in a study of T cells in Graves' hyperthyroidism and ophthalmopathy. The CDR3 regions of TCR beta were amplified from RNA transcripts. HTBI primers were the set used in a first-round RT-PCR of the TCR CDR3. Using its own MiXCR run on the multiplex PCR reads, TCRdb lists one record per CDR3 protein. The data show 450,000 to 650,000 distinct CDR3 sequences, less than 25% seen once. Sequenced material: blood. The receptors were sampled from a man younger than 30 with Graves' hyperthyroidism.

This clonotype was picked up many times. The V and J genes are TRBV11-2 and TRBJ1-1; D is unresolved. From germline, CDR1 is SGHAT and CDR2 FQNNGV. The CDR3 runs 14 residues. V was shortened by 1 base and J by 4 bases, with 10 bases between the two germline ends. The CDR3 reads CASSLGASTTEAFF. The CDR3 DNA is TGTGCCAGCAGCTTAGGGGCCAGTACCACTGAAGCTTTCTTT.

This clonotype was seen many times. The chain links TRBV19 to TRBJ1-1; the D gene is possibly TRBD1 (5 bases). V gave up 5 bases and J gave up 6 bases, with 16 bases separating them. This CDR3 has 14 amino acids. Per germline, CDR1 LNHDA and CDR2 SQIVND (reference sequence). The CDR3 spells CASSFPGRGAEAFF. DNA of the CDR3: TGTGCCAGTAGTTTTCCGGGCAGAGGGGCTGAAGCTTTCTTT.

The genes are TRBV2 and TRBJ1-2, with TRBD1 identical over 9 bases. Losses at the gene ends were 2 bases for V and 3 bases for J; bases not matched to a gene: 10. Germline assignment: CDR1 SNHLY and CDR2 FYNNEI. The CDR3 extends over 17 amino acids. For the CDR3, the DNA is TGTGCCAGCAGTGAATTAAGGACAGGGGTTCGGGACTATGGCTACACCTTC. This translates into CASSELRTGVRDYGYTF.

This clonotype was seen repeatedly, ten times or more. The genes are TRBV2 and TRBJ1-2; 7 nucleotides line up with TRBD1. With 3 bases clipped from V and 5 bases from J, the junction kept 12 bases outside the gene matches. This CDR3 spans 16 amino acids. Per the germline V gene, CDR1 is SNHLY and CDR2 is FYNNEI. For the CDR3, the DNA is TGTGCCAGCAGTGAGGACAGGCCCACCAGGATTTATGGCTACACCTTC. Translated: CASSEDRPTRIYGYTF.

There are many counts of this clonotype. V usage is TRBV12-3 or TRBV12-4 and J usage is TRBJ2-5, with D tentatively TRBD1 (6 bases). This CDR3 contains 14 residues. Trimming stripped 5 bases from V and 1 base from J, with 11 bases between. The DNA for the CDR3 is TGTGCCAGCAGTCGGGACATTGCCCAAGAGACCCAGTACTTC. It translates to CASSRDIAQETQYF.

There are many counts of this clonotype. V is TRBV19 and J is TRBJ2-7, with D tentatively TRBD2 (6 bases). Germline CDR1 is LNHDA and CDR2 is SQIVND (reference sequence). The V end was cut by 5 bases, the J end by 4 bases, with 21 bases between. CDR3 size: 16 residues. The DNA for the CDR3 is TGTGCCAGTAGTGCCACCACTAGCCCCTACAAGTACGAGCAGTACTTC. Its translation is CASSATTSPYKYEQYF.

The sample holds many counts of this clonotype. V is TRBV20-1 and J is TRBJ1-2, with D possibly TRBD1 on 5 matching bases. Germline lookup yields CDR1 DFQATT and CDR2 SNEGSKA (reference sequence). Trimming stripped 7 bases from V and 2 bases from J, with 14 bases between. There are 13 residues in the CDR3. CDR3 loop: CSVGGETNYGYTF. The CDR3, as DNA: TGCAGTGTGGGGGGGGAGACGAACTATGGCTACACCTTC.

Ten or more counts support this clonotype. The chain joins TRBV6-5 to TRBJ1-2; 7 nucleotides line up with TRBD1. CDR3 length equals 13 residues. Germline loops: CDR1 MNHEY, CDR2 SVGAGI. V lost 3 bases, J lost 6 bases, and 4 bases stayed unmatched. In nucleotides, the CDR3 is TGTGCCAGCAGTTATTACAGGGGTAATGGCTACACCTTC. Amino acid sequence: CASSYYRGNGYTF.

V gene TRBV5-1 combines with J gene TRBJ1-1; D call uncertain. Germline assignment: CDR1 SGHRS and CDR2 YFSETQ. The V end lost 0 bases, the J end lost 0 bases, and 9 bases lay between the germline ends. The CDR3 contains 15 residues. In DNA form, the CDR3 reads TGCGCCAGCAGCTTGGAGTGGAATATGAACACTGAAGCTTTCTTT. Amino acid sequence: CASSLEWNMNTEAFF. Together with reference TRBV5-1 and TRBJ1-1, the CDR3 gives the full variable domain: KAGVTQTPRYLIKTRGQQVTLSCSPISGHRSVSWYQQTPGQGLQFLFEYFSETQRNKGNFPGRFSGRQFSNSRSEMNVSTLELGDSALYLCASSLEWNMNTEAFFGQGTRLTVV.

The table lists this clonotype with many counts. The chain links TRBV7-8 to TRBJ2-7; no clear D gene. Germline V gene data show CDR1 as SGHVS and CDR2 as FQNEAQ. Trimming removed 1 base at V and 1 base at J, with 8 bases between. The CDR3 totals 14 residues. The CDR3 DNA is TGTGCCAGCAGCTTAGGGGGATTTTCCTACGAGCAGTACTTC. Translation: CASSLGGFSYEQYF. Variable domain in full (rest from reference TRBV7-8 and TRBJ2-7): GAGVSQSPRYKVAKRGQDVALRCDPISGHVSLFWYQQALGQGPEFLTYFQNEAQLDKSGLPSDRFFAERPEGSVSTLKIQRTQQEDSAVYLCASSLGGFSYEQYFGPGTRLTVT.

This clonotype occurred many times. The V and J genes are TRBV28 and TRBJ2-6, with a possible D match to TRBD1 (6 bases). Germline CDR1 MDHEN, CDR2 SYDVKM. V was clipped by 8 bases and J by 2 bases, with 13 bases between them. The length of the CDR3 is 15 residues. The CDR3 DNA reads as TGTGCCAGCGGGATGGGGGCTGCTGGGGCCAACGTCCTGACTTTC. Protein sequence: CASGMGAAGANVLTF.